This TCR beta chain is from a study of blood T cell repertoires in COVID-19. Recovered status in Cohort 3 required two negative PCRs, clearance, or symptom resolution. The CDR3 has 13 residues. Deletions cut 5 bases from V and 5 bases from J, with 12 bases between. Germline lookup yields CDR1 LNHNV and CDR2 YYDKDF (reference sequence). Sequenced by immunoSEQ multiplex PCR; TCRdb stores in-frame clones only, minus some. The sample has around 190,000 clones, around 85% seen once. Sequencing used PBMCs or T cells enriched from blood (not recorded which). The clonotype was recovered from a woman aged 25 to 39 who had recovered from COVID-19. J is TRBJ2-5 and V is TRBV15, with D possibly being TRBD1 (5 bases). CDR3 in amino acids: CATSLPRGETQYF. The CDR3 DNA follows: TGTGCCACCAGCCTTCCTAGGGGTGAGACCCAGTACTTC.